Listed here are 5 T cell receptor beta chains from one sample, sequenced in a study of cytomegalovirus exposure and HLA in healthy donors. Assay: immunoSEQ multiplex PCR; the TCRdb copy retains only in-frame clones and omits some. The sample lists under 400,000 clones, 86% occurring once. Material for sequencing was PBMCs. The receptor source for this set is a young woman in good health and CMV-seronegative.

The rearrangement links TRBV5-1 to TRBJ1-3; a possible D gene is TRBD1 (6 bases). Trimming took off 4 bases at V and 4 bases at J, with 15 bases between the two ends. Germline V gene sequence: CDR1 SGHRS, CDR2 YFSETQ. CDR3 length: 15 residues. As DNA, the CDR3 is TGCGCCAGCAGCCGGTCCGGGACAACAGGAAACACCATATATTTT. The encoded protein is CASSRSGTTGNTIYF.

As DNA, the CDR3 is TGTGCCAGCAGCTCGCAGGGGGCGCGGGTTGAAAAACTGTTTTTT. Its protein product is CASSSQGARVEKLFF. The rearrangement joins TRBV7-8 to TRBJ1-4; TRBD1 matches 8 bases. Germline V lookup: CDR1 SGHVS, CDR2 FQNEAQ. The CDR3 covers 15 residues. The V segment lost 4 bases and the J segment 7 bases; nucleotides outside the gene matches: 8.

The chain recombines TRBV6-4 with TRBJ2-3; 14 positions match TRBD2. The germline V gene encodes CDR1 MRHNA and CDR2 SNTAGT. This CDR3 is 15 amino acids long. V dropped 6 bases and J dropped 5; count of bases not matched to a gene: 4. DNA of the CDR3: TGTGCCAGCAGCGCTGGACTAGCGGGGGGAGATACGCAGTATTTT. Its translation is CASSAGLAGGDTQYF.

This chain links TRBV29-1 with TRBJ1-1; D is undetermined. The CDR3 consists of 10 residues. Per germline, CDR1 SQVTM and CDR2 ANQGSEA. Trimming took off 3 bases at V and 7 bases at J, with 6 bases between the two ends. Here the CDR3 reads CSVEVSEAFF. The CDR3 DNA follows: TGCAGCGTTGAGGTCAGTGAAGCTTTCTTT.

The chain is built from TRBV5-5 and TRBJ2-7, with TRBD2 matching 9 bases. In germline, CDR1 is SGHKS, CDR2 YYEKEE (reference sequence). The junction had 6 bases not matched to a gene; V was cut back by 5 bases and J by 6 bases. This CDR3 has 13 amino acids. The CDR3 spells CASSYSGGLEQYF. Written as DNA, the CDR3 is TGTGCCAGCAGTTATAGCGGGGGTCTCGAGCAGTACTTC.